These 9 T cell receptor beta chains originate from one sample sequenced in a study of beta chain features in type 1 diabetes (dated by TCRdb to 2016 to 2019). These receptors' antigens are unknown. Broad study findings and their caveats: A moderate but significant shortening of TCRB CDR3 length was observed in type 1 diabetes patients in all four CD4+ subsets.

Receptor libraries were prepared by the immunoSEQ multiplex PCR assay. The High Capacity cDNA Reverse Transcription Kit was used to reverse transcribe all of the isolated RNA, meaning that expressed TCRB transcripts were what got sequenced. Entries here come from immuneACCESS through TCRdb and include only in-frame sequences with V and J called. Some clones fail to appear in such tables; in the studies checked, an unresolved V gene covers under half of the shortfall, and the cause of the remainder is unknown. The sample table holds tens of thousands of clones, of which about 48% were seen once. 0.65% to 0.85% of the sample comes from the top ten. The sequencing sample was made of central memory CD4+ T cells from blood. The receptor set was obtained from a man aged 30 to 39 with type 1 diabetes.

The chain couples TRBV2 to TRBJ1-1; 7 bases agree with TRBD1. The V and J ends lost 6 bases and 4 bases, in that order; junction bases with no gene match: 8. The CDR3 loop spans 14 amino acids. Per the germline V gene, CDR1 is SNHLY and CDR2 is FYNNEI. The CDR3 DNA follows: TGTGCCAGCAGCCCTCGGGAGGGGGCCACTGAAGCTTTCTTT. The encoded protein is CASSPREGATEAFF.

The chain is built from TRBV18 and TRBJ1-4, with D hard to call. Germline loops: CDR1 KGHSH, CDR2 LQKENI. V shed 3 bases and J shed 0 bases, with 8 bases lying between them. This CDR3 spans 15 amino acids. CDR3: CASSPGVATNEKLFF. The DNA for the CDR3 is TGTGCCAGCTCACCCGGGGTCGCAACTAATGAAAAACTGTTTTTT.

The J gene is TRBJ2-5, the V gene TRBV5-1; TRBD1 agrees at 9 bases. CDR1 is SGHRS, CDR2 YFSETQ, per germline. J lost 4 bases, V lost 3 bases, and 7 bases had no gene match. This CDR3 has 15 amino acids. CDR3 in DNA: TGCGCCAGCAGCTCCACAGGGGGCCAGATAGAGACCCAGTACTTC. Translated, it gives CASSSTGGQIETQYF.

The sample holds a few counts of this clone. The V and J genes are TRBV6-5 and TRBJ2-5; 10 bases match TRBD2. Trimming removed 4 bases from V and 4 bases from J; junction bases left unmatched: 9. The CDR3 is 16 amino acids. Germline V lookup: CDR1 MNHEY, CDR2 SVGAGI. The CDR3 sequence is CASSLLSGGAGETQYF. Here the CDR3 DNA reads TGTGCCAGCAGTTTACTAAGCGGGGGGGCCGGAGAGACCCAGTACTTC.

There are a few counts of this clone. The rearrangement uses TRBV7-2 and TRBJ2-7, with 7 bases aligning to TRBD2. This CDR3 has 15 residues. CDR1 and CDR2 from the germline V gene are SGHTA and FQGNSA. Trimming removed 0 bases from V and 2 bases from J; junction bases left unmatched: 4. The CDR3 here is CASSLAPRGAYEQYF. The CDR3 DNA follows: TGTGCCAGCAGCTTAGCCCCCCGGGGGGCCTACGAGCAGTACTTC.

This clone was seen a single time. The J gene is TRBJ2-2, the V gene TRBV5-6; D ambiguous. The V and J ends lost 1 base and 6 bases respectively, with 10 bases between them. The CDR3 runs 14 residues. Germline V gene lookup returns CDR1 SGHDT and CDR2 YYEEEE. CDR3: CASSLLSPPGELFF. The CDR3 DNA is TGTGCCAGCAGCTTGTTAAGCCCCCCCGGGGAGCTGTTTTTT.

In this sample, this clone turned up a few times. V and J are TRBV11-2 and TRBJ2-7; 15 bases map to TRBD2. This CDR3 has 18 residues. J was trimmed by 6 bases and V by 5 bases; bases with no gene match: 14. From germline, CDR1 is SGHAT and CDR2 FQNNGV. The DNA of the CDR3 is TGTGCCAGCAGCCCTAGTGGGGGGACTAGCGGGAGGCATATCGAGCAGTACTTC. Protein product: CASSPSGGTSGRHIEQYF.

On this clone: Other DNA sequences from this sample encode an identical CDR3 as well. The V gene is TRBV7-2, the J gene TRBJ2-2; D might be TRBD1 (5 bases). The ends were cut back, 1 base at V and 5 bases at J, with 11 bases in the middle. Germline V gene sequence: CDR1 SGHTA, CDR2 FQGNSA. This CDR3 contains 15 residues. The CDR3 spells CASSLVGRGTGELFF. In DNA, the CDR3 is TGTGCCAGCAGCTTAGTGGGAAGGGGTACCGGGGAGCTGTTTTTT.

The genes are TRBV27 and TRBJ2-7; 8 bases align to TRBD1. This CDR3 contains 16 residues. Germline-derived CDR1 and CDR2 are MNHEY and SMNVEV (reference sequence). V shed 4 bases and J 3 bases; nucleotides not matched to a gene: 11. The DNA of the CDR3 is TGTGCCAGCAGTTCAAACATCGGACAGGGAGGCTACGAGCAGTACTTC. This translates into CASSSNIGQGGYEQYF.